These 27 T cell receptor beta chains originate from one sample sequenced in a study of blood T cell repertoires in COVID-19. Sequenced by immunoSEQ multiplex PCR; TCRdb stores in-frame clones only, minus some. The sample yields approximately 340,000 clones, around 83% seen once. The sequenced sample was peripheral blood. Source of these receptors: a man in his thirties or forties with active or convalescent COVID-19.

The gene calls are TRBV6-5 and TRBJ1-2; 9 positions agree with TRBD1. The CDR3 contains 13 residues. Germline loops: CDR1 MNHEY, CDR2 SVGAGI. Germline trimming cut 6 bases from V and 8 bases from J; bases unmatched to any gene: 7. DNA of the CDR3: TGTGCCAGCAGCCGGGACAGGGTTAAAGGCTACACCTTC. It translates to CASSRDRVKGYTF.

This chain links TRBV7-9 with TRBJ1-2, with TRBD1 matching 7 bases. V trimming: 1 base; J trimming: 5 bases; junction bases outside the gene matches: 13. CDR1 and CDR2 from the germline V gene are SEHNR and FQNEAQ (reference sequence). This CDR3 is built from 17 residues. The CDR3 sequence is CASSLGPTGTAMYGYTF. The DNA for the CDR3 is TGTGCCAGCAGCTTAGGGCCGACCGGGACAGCCATGTATGGCTACACCTTC. Supplemented by reference TRBV7-9 and TRBJ1-2, the full variable domain reads DTGVSQNPRHKITKRGQNVTFRCDPISEHNRLYWYRQTLGQGPEFLTYFQNEAQLEKSRLLSDRFSAERPKGSFSTLEIQRTEQGDSAMYLCASSLGPTGTAMYGYTFGSGTRLTVV.

The rearrangement links TRBV11-2 to TRBJ1-2, with a possible D match to TRBD1 (5 bases). CDR3 length: 15 residues. V was trimmed by 5 bases and J by 2 bases, leaving 15 bases between them. CDR1 and CDR2 from the germline V gene are SGHAT and FQNNGV. The CDR3 nucleotides read TGTGCCAGCAGCGCGGACCTACGGGGGAACTATGGCTACACCTTC. Encoded protein: CASSADLRGNYGYTF.

In its sample, this clone was seen a few times. The chain links TRBV7-9 to TRBJ1-1, with 12 bases that match TRBD1. The V segment lost 5 bases and the J segment 7 bases; nucleotides outside the gene matches: 11. The CDR3 contains 16 residues. Germline V lookup: CDR1 SEHNR, CDR2 FQNEAQ (reference sequence). The CDR3 region is CASSPPGTGGFGEAFF. The CDR3 coding sequence is TGTGCCAGCAGCCCTCCCGGGACAGGGGGCTTCGGTGAAGCTTTCTTT.

The genes are TRBV3-1 (or the pseudogene TRBV3-2) and TRBJ2-5, with 8 bases lining up with TRBD2. Germline assignment: CDR1 LGHDT and CDR2 YNNKEL (reference sequence). The CDR3 has 18 residues. V lost 2 bases to trimming and J lost 5 bases; unmatched junction nucleotides: 16. For the CDR3, the DNA is TGTGCCAGCAGCCAAATCCCTTGGGCTAGCGGGTATATGGAGACCCAGTACTTC. The encoded protein is CASSQIPWASGYMETQYF.

The V gene is TRBV11-3, the J gene TRBJ2-1; D remains unclear. Trimming cost V 1 base and J 0 bases, with 7 bases left between them. The CDR3 is made up of 15 amino acids. Germline loops: CDR1 SGHNT, CDR2 YENEEA. The CDR3 reads CASSLGGISYNEQFF. The DNA for the CDR3 is TGTGCCAGCAGCTTAGGCGGAATCTCCTACAATGAGCAGTTCTTC. Full variable domain (outside the CDR3, taken from reference TRBV11-3 and TRBJ2-1): EAGVVQSPRYKIIEKKQPVAFWCNPISGHNTLYWYLQNLGQGPELLIRYENEEAVDDSQLPKDRFSAERLKGVDSTLKIQPAELGDSAVYLCASSLGGISYNEQFFGPGTRLTVL.

The V call is TRBV28, the J call TRBJ1-1; D ambiguous. Germline V gene sequence: CDR1 MDHEN, CDR2 SYDVKM. There are 16 residues in the CDR3. Trimming pared 8 bases from V and 0 bases from J, leaving 19 bases between. The CDR3 loop is CASPPGGRTMNTEAFF. CDR3 sequence (DNA): TGTGCCAGCCCCCCAGGAGGACGGACTATGAACACTGAAGCTTTCTTT.

This clone was counted a few times. The V and J genes are TRBV19 and TRBJ2-7; weak D call: TRBD1 (6 bases). Germline CDR1 is LNHDA and CDR2 is SQIVND (reference sequence). Trimming pared 3 bases from V and 4 bases from J, leaving 10 bases between. The CDR3 is 13 residues long. CDR3 nucleotide sequence: TGTGCCAGTAGTATCCAGGGGTCTTACGAGCAGTACTTC. Translating it yields CASSIQGSYEQYF.

This chain joins TRBV19 and TRBJ2-1, with 8 bases aligning to TRBD2. V dropped 6 bases and J dropped 4; count of bases not matched to a gene: 8. Germline CDR1 LNHDA, CDR2 SQIVND (reference sequence). CDR3 length: 15 residues. The CDR3 loop is CASSPEREYYNEQFF. DNA of the CDR3: TGTGCCAGTAGCCCCGAGCGGGAGTATTACAATGAGCAGTTCTTC. Based on the CDR3 plus reference TRBV19 and TRBJ2-1, the full variable domain is DGGITQSPKYLFRKEGQNVTLSCEQNLNHDAMYWYRQDPGQGLRLIYYSQIVNDFQKGDIAEGYSVSREKKESFPLTVTSAQKNPTAFYLCASSPEREYYNEQFFGPGTRLTVL.

The chain has TRBV19 and TRBJ2-7, with D perhaps matching TRBD1 (5 bases). Germline-derived CDR1 and CDR2 are LNHDA and SQIVND (reference sequence). Trimming pared 5 bases from V and 2 bases from J, leaving 13 bases between. The CDR3 consists of 14 residues. The CDR3 DNA sequence: TGTGCCAGTAGTCGGCAGGGCGGCACCTACGAGCAGTACTTC. The encoded protein is CASSRQGGTYEQYF.

This clone was seen once. The rearrangement links TRBV7-2 to TRBJ1-1, with D possibly being TRBD1 (5 bases). This CDR3 is 14 amino acids long. The V end lost 5 bases, the J end lost 2 bases, and 12 bases lay between the germline ends. Germline V gene data show CDR1 as SGHTA and CDR2 as FQGNSA. The CDR3 here is CASSGRDRNTEAFF. In nucleotides, the CDR3 is TGTGCCAGCAGCGGGCGGGACCGAAACACTGAAGCTTTCTTT.

The V call is TRBV24-1, the J call TRBJ2-5; 9 nucleotides agree with TRBD2. With 5 bases clipped from V and 4 bases from J, the junction kept 19 bases outside the gene matches. Germline CDR1 is KGHDR and CDR2 is SFDVKD. The CDR3 sequence is 19 residues long. This CDR3 is CATSGTIVNGAGGRETQYF. In DNA, the CDR3 is TGTGCCACCAGTGGCACAATTGTCAACGGCGCGGGAGGGCGAGAGACCCAGTACTTC.

This clone occurred a few times. The chain links TRBV30 to TRBJ1-5, with D perhaps TRBD1 (5 bases). Germline loops: CDR1 GTSNPN, CDR2 SVGIG (reference sequence). This CDR3 region has 13 residues. V was trimmed by 1 base and J by 4 bases, leaving 8 bases between them. The CDR3 reads CAWSGQTNQPQHF. The CDR3 DNA reads TGTGCCTGGAGTGGACAGACTAATCAGCCCCAGCATTTT.

This chain connects TRBV12-3 or TRBV12-4 to TRBJ2-7, with 9 bases matching TRBD1. The CDR3 is made up of 13 amino acids. V was pared by 7 bases and J by 6 bases, with 7 bases of the junction left unmatched. CDR3 sequence reads: CASTGQGTSEQYF. CDR3 coding DNA: TGTGCCAGCACGGGACAGGGAACGAGCGAGCAGTACTTC.

CDR3 in amino acids: CSAQQETQYF. CDR3 coding DNA: TGCAGTGCCCAACAAGAGACCCAGTACTTC. The rearrangement joins TRBV20-1 to TRBJ2-5; D is undetermined. There are 10 residues in the CDR3. Germline CDR1 and CDR2: DFQATT and SNEGSKA (reference sequence). The ends were cut back, 6 bases at V and 2 bases at J, with 4 bases in the middle.

The chain employs TRBV30 and TRBJ1-5; TRBD1 agrees at 10 bases. Germline values: CDR1 GTSNPN, CDR2 SVGIG (reference sequence). The CDR3 consists of 17 residues. With V trimmed by 4 bases and J by 1 base, 10 bases remained unmatched. Written as DNA, the CDR3 is TGTGCCTGGACTAAGGGACAGGGGCCCATAAGCAATCAGCCCCAGCATTTT. This sequence encodes CAWTKGQGPISNQPQHF.

The V call is TRBV28, the J call TRBJ2-1, with TRBD1 matching over 7 bases. The CDR3 is made up of 15 amino acids. Unmatched junction bases numbered 9, after V lost 2 bases and J lost 8 bases. CDR1 is MDHEN, CDR2 SYDVKM, per germline. The CDR3, as DNA: TGTGCCAGCAGTTTAAATCCGACAGGGTATTATGAGCAGTTCTTC. Translation: CASSLNPTGYYEQFF.

The rearrangement joins TRBV18 to TRBJ1-4; 9 bases are shared with TRBD1. The CDR3 extends over 17 amino acids. Germline CDR1 and CDR2: KGHSH and LQKENI. The junction had 9 bases not matched to a gene; V was cut back by 3 bases and J by 4 bases. Here the CDR3 reads CASSPLTGGRSNEKLFF. CDR3 in DNA: TGTGCCAGCTCACCCCTGACAGGGGGAAGAAGTAATGAAAAACTGTTTTTT.

The chain carries TRBV4-2 and TRBJ2-1; D is perhaps TRBD2 (5 bases). The V end was cut by 0 bases, the J end by 10 bases, with 13 bases between. From germline, CDR1 is LGHNA and CDR2 YNFKEQ. This CDR3 comprises 14 residues. The CDR3 DNA reads as TGTGCCAGCAGCCAAGAGGTTGGACTCAGGGAGCAGTTCTTC. Its protein is CASSQEVGLREQFF.

The V and J genes are TRBV4-2 and TRBJ2-3, with TRBD2 matching over 7 bases. CDR1 and CDR2 (germline): LGHNA, YNFKEQ. CDR3 size: 17 residues. Germline trimming cut 4 bases from V and 2 bases from J; bases unmatched to any gene: 12. The CDR3: CASSPGGGRGSTDTQYF. The DNA of the CDR3 is TGTGCCAGCAGCCCTGGGGGGGGGAGAGGTTCCACAGATACGCAGTATTTT.

The rearrangement joins TRBV29-1 to TRBJ2-7; D is unresolved. V gave up 4 bases and J gave up 7 bases, with 17 bases separating them. This CDR3 has 13 amino acids. Germline values: CDR1 SQVTM, CDR2 ANQGSEA. CDR3 sequence reads: CSVGHSLLLEQYF. Written as DNA, the CDR3 is TGCAGCGTTGGACATTCCCTCCTCCTTGAGCAGTACTTC.

Concerning this clone itself: The same CDR3 also results from other DNA sequences found in this sample. The CDR3 loop reads CASSLGGLSYEQYF. The DNA of the CDR3 is TGTGCCAGCAGCTTGGGGGGACTTAGCTACGAGCAGTACTTC. The chain carries TRBV7-9 and TRBJ2-7; maybe TRBD2 (6 bases). This CDR3 has 14 amino acids. The germline V gene encodes CDR1 SEHNR and CDR2 FQNEAQ (reference sequence). Trimming stripped 3 bases from V and 3 bases from J, with 12 bases between.

The rearrangement links TRBV2 to TRBJ1-1; 8 bases align to TRBD1. Looked up from germline, CDR1 is SNHLY and CDR2 is FYNNEI. This CDR3 is 17 amino acids long. Losses at the gene ends were 2 bases for V and 1 base for J; bases not matched to a gene: 9. Here the CDR3 DNA reads TGTGCCAGCAGTGAACCGCGGACAGGGCTTCGGAACACTGAAGCTTTCTTT. It codes for CASSEPRTGLRNTEAFF.

This rearrangement joins TRBV10-3 to TRBJ1-3, with TRBD1 as a possible D gene (6 bases). Germline V CDR1 and CDR2: ENHRY, SYGVKD. The CDR3 has 14 amino acids. With 6 bases removed from V and 4 bases from J, the gap between germline ends came to 13 bases. As DNA, the CDR3 is TGTGCCATCAGGTCGGACAGCCAAGGAAACACCATATATTTT. Protein sequence: CAIRSDSQGNTIYF.

Notes on this clone: One end of the junction varies from germline; a read error may be responsible. The chain has TRBV7-9 and TRBJ1-6; TRBD1 is a possible D gene (6 bases). The V gene's germline CDR1 is SEHNR and CDR2 FQNEAQ (reference sequence). The CDR3 is 19 amino acids. Written as DNA, the CDR3 is TGTGCCAGCAGCGTAGCCGGGACAACCTCCCTCTCCTATAATTCACCCCTCCACTTT. This codes for CASSVAGTTSLSYNSPLHF.

V is TRBV7-8 and J is TRBJ1-4; 7 bases align to TRBD1. Germline lookup yields CDR1 SGHVS and CDR2 FQNEAQ. The CDR3 is 15 amino acids. The junction had 2 bases not matched to a gene; V was cut back by 1 base and J by 3 bases. CDR3 nucleotides: TGTGCCAGCAGCTTAGATGGGACAGCTAATGAAAAACTGTTTTTT. Its protein product is CASSLDGTANEKLFF.

This clone was observed a few times. The genes are TRBV5-1 and TRBJ1-1; no clear D gene. The CDR3 length is 15 residues. CDR1 SGHRS and CDR2 YFSETQ come from the germline V gene. V lost 4 bases and J lost 3, with 16 bases in between. The CDR3 spells CASSPTPSTYTEAFF. DNA for the CDR3: TGCGCCAGCAGCCCCACCCCGTCTACCTACACTGAAGCTTTCTTT.